This TCR beta chain originates from a study of blood T cell repertoires in COVID-19. Participants came from some 23 US areas, aged about 18 to 95 years. Sequencing was performed with immunoSEQ multiplex PCR; in TCRdb, only in-frame clones are kept and a portion is missing. This table has hundreds of thousands of clones, almost 90% appearing once. Trimming cost V 2 bases and J 2 bases; bases outside gene matches: 2. The CDR3 has 15 amino acids. CDR1 is LNHDA and CDR2 is SQIVND in the germline V gene (reference sequence). The chain uses TRBV19 and TRBJ2-1; 8 bases are a match to TRBD2. The sequencing sample was made of PBMCs or T cells enriched from blood (not recorded which). The receptor was isolated from a woman between 18 and 29 years old with acute COVID-19. CDR3 in amino acids: CASSIQRGTYNEQFF. CDR3 in DNA: TGTGCCAGTAGTATACAGCGGGGGACCTACAATGAGCAGTTCTTC.